A selection of T cell receptor beta chains follows, all from one sample in a study of cytomegalovirus exposure and HLA in healthy donors. Sequenced by immunoSEQ multiplex PCR; TCRdb stores in-frame clones only, minus some. The sample has 130,000 to 150,000 clones, about 80% seen once. Input material: PBMCs. The receptors were sampled from a male donor in good health and CMV-seronegative. CDR3s include the opening cysteine and the closing phenylalanine or tryptophan.

TRBV2 | CASMSGLPSYEQYF
TRBV5-4 | CASSSEAYGYTF
TRBV7-2 | CASSFITEAFF
TRBV10-3 | CAISESGGSLSYEQYF
TRBV10-1 | CASTSRGIKGIYGYTF
TRBV5-1 | CASSQTGGTDTQYF
TRBV10-3 | CAISESMGTNTEAFF
TRBV5-1 | CASSWGGVLGDGELFF
TRBV19 | CASSINPPTDTQYF
TRBV18 | CASSPEGALISGANVLTF
TRBV6-1 | CASSVGGRLDTQYF
TRBV27 | CASRKGQGGTLNTEAFF
TRBV7-9 | CASSPGVAGEEQYF
TRBV7-9 | CASSPNGGEALYNEQFF
TRBV7-9 | CASSPGGPGTDTQYF
TRBV7-8 | CASSLGYEGADNEQFF
TRBV5-4 | CASSPDRGPYEQYF
TRBV10-3 | CATTGTPTYEQYF
TRBV5-1 | CASSPIAGEETQYF
TRBV7-9 | CSSSLTPAGDGGYTF
TRBV27 | CASSSQGTGSQPQHF
TRBV10-3 | CATAPSDRDYGYTF
TRBV6-5 | CASSYFGSPLHF
TRBV7-8 | CASEVLSAGTQYF
TRBV29-1 | CSADSTNTEAFF
TRBV2 | CASSDGVLAKNSQYF
TRBV6-5 | CASSYEGNYGYTF
TRBV28 | CASSTRADGNYEQYF
TRBV7-8 | CASRRGGGAADTQYF